This T cell receptor beta chain was sequenced during a study of blood T cell repertoires in COVID-19. Study summary: Samples of COVID-19 (acute and convalescent) were obtained from the United States, Italy and Spain.

Per the original data handling: Quantification of nucleated cells was approximated via reference gene primer amplification. Only in-frame clones appear in the TCRdb table, and some are missing; sequencing was by immunoSEQ multiplex PCR. V, J and clone size are those of that table, while D and trimming were read from the DNA. The table has about 170,000 clones, about 80% seen once. The CDR3 runs 15 residues. V dropped 5 bases and J dropped 6; count of bases not matched to a gene: 6. In germline, CDR1 is SGHTA, CDR2 FQGNSA. The source material was peripheral blood. V and J are TRBV7-2 and TRBJ2-7; 14 bases line up with TRBD2. The receptor comes from a woman older than 75 with acute or convalescent COVID-19. The CDR3 nucleotides are TGTGCCAGCAGCACCAGACTAGCGGGAGGGCTCGAGCAGTACTTC. This codes for CASSTRLAGGLEQYF.